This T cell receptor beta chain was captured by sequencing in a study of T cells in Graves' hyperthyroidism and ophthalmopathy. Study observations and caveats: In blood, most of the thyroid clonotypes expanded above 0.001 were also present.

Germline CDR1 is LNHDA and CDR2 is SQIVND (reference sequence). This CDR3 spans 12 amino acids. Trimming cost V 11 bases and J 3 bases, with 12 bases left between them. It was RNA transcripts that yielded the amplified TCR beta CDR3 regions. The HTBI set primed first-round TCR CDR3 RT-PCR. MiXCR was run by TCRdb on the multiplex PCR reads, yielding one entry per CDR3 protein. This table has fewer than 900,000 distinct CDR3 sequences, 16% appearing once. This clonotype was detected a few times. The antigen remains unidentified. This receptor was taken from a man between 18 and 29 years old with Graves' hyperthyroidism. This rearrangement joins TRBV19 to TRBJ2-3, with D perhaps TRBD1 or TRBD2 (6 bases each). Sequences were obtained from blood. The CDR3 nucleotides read TGTGCCTCAGAGGGGGGTACAGATACGCAGTATTTT. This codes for CASEGGTDTQYF. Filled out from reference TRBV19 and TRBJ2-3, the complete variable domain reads DGGITQSPKYLFRKEGQNVTLSCEQNLNHDAMYWYRQDPGQGLRLIYYSQIVNDFQKGDIAEGYSVSREKKESFPLTVTSAQKNPTAFYLCASEGGTDTQYFGPGTRLTVL.